Reported below is one TCR beta chain. The J segment lost 2 bases and the V segment lost 2 bases, leaving 1 base of the junction unmatched. Germline V CDR1 and CDR2: SGHRS, YFSETQ. The CDR3 covers 16 residues. These data originate in a study of T cell changes during pregnancy in multiple sclerosis. Profiled with immunoSEQ multiplex PCR; TCRdb holds only in-frame clones, not every one. The repertoire has 50,000 to 65,000 clones, 88% of them found once; the top ten carry about 1.7%. V usage is TRBV5-1 and J usage is TRBJ2-1, with TRBD2 matching 13 bases. This specimen was peripheral blood, taken in the first trimester of pregnancy. The sequence was obtained from a female donor with multiple sclerosis, enrolled in a pregnancy study. The CDR3 DNA is TGCGCCAGCAGCTTACTAGCGGGAGGGGCCTACAATGAGCAGTTCTTC. Residues: CASSLLAGGAYNEQFF.